This TCR beta chain was found in a study of blood T cells in healthy people across ages. The V and J ends lost 0 bases and 9 bases respectively, with 14 bases between them. CDR1 and CDR2 (germline): LGHNA, YSLEER. The CDR3 has 14 residues. In this sample, this clonotype turned up a few times. A second PCR, run for roughly 7 to 12 cycles, used a sample-barcoded 5' primer plus a J-beta primer mix. One entry per CDR3 protein results from TCRdb running MiXCR on the 5' RACE reads. The data contain about 840,000 distinct CDR3 sequences, 25% to 30% of them singletons. These records were also assigned to another study, of T cells of mothers and their children. From that second work: Overlap ran slightly, non-significantly higher for related than unrelated mother-child pairs.

Input material: blood. This chain connects TRBV4-3 to TRBJ2-5; D is unresolved. This TCR was sampled from a woman between 40 and 50 years old in good health. Written as DNA, the CDR3 is TGCGCCAGCAGCCAAGATCTGAAGGGTGAGGCCCAGTACTTC. Protein product: CASSQDLKGEAQYF.